This TCR beta chain came from a study of blood T cell repertoires in COVID-19. Whole-study context: Samples of COVID-19 (acute and convalescent) were obtained from the United States, Italy and Spain. T cells, B-cell-depleted T cells, or PBMCs supplied cDNA or gDNA.

Original data processing: How many nucleated cells were present was estimated from reference gene primer amplification. Profiling relied on immunoSEQ multiplex PCR, and the TCRdb table lists in-frame clones only, not all of them. V and J calls and clone size are as listed in that table; D and trimming were resolved from the DNA. The repertoire includes more than 150,000 clones, roughly 88% of them detected once, and over 8% sits in the top ten. The CDR3 totals 14 residues. CDR1 is KGHSH and CDR2 is LQKENI in the germline V gene. V was cut by 2 bases and J by 3 bases, with 8 bases left in between. The chain is built from TRBV18 and TRBJ1-5; tentative D call: TRBD1 (6 bases). Specimen: peripheral blood. This TCR came from a woman aged 45-60 years with acute or convalescent COVID-19. The CDR3 protein is CASSPNRANQPQHF. CDR3 nucleotides: TGTGCCAGCTCACCAAACAGGGCCAATCAGCCCCAGCATTTT.